This T cell receptor (beta chain) was captured in a study of CD8+ T cells in alopecia areata. Study findings and constraints: The study found tofacitinib significantly decreased scalp clonality and expanded CD8+ clones among the top 100.

This clone was picked up one time. Its matching antigen is unknown. V dropped 2 bases and J dropped 0 bases, with 24 bases sitting between them. Germline V gives CDR1 SGHRS, CDR2 YFSETQ. The CDR3 sequence is 20 residues long. Treatment denoted: oral pan-JAK inhibitor, 5-10 mg twice daily. RNA was isolated and reverse transcribed to cDNA, the sequencing template. Measured with immunoSEQ multiplex PCR; TCRdb has only the in-frame clones, and not every one. The sample lists 180,000 or so clones, about 62% seen once, with about 5% in the top ten. The chain carries TRBV5-1 and TRBJ1-3; D unresolved. This specimen consisted of CD4+ T cells sorted from blood, obtained at week 24, from a patient treated with tofacitinib. This clonotype was obtained from a human donor with alopecia areata. The CDR3 sequence is CASSFLAVERPLRSGNTIYF. CDR3 nucleotide sequence: TGCGCCAGCAGCTTCCTGGCGGTGGAGAGGCCGCTACGCTCTGGAAACACCATATATTTT.